A single sample is the source of the 24 T cell receptor beta chains below, sequenced in a study of T-cell memory formation after mild COVID-19. TCRdb reanalysed the 5' RACE reads using MiXCR and keeps one entry per CDR3 protein. The sample has about 600,000 distinct CDR3 sequences; about 20% are singletons. Sequencing was carried out using PBMCs or a T cell subset sorted from them (not recorded which). These receptors originate from an adult woman who had mild COVID-19 (a few samples of this study predate the infection). Cell type and time point are not known.

V usage is TRBV2 and J usage is TRBJ1-5; D gene ambiguous. Germline V gives CDR1 SNHLY, CDR2 FYNNEI. The CDR3 spans 15 residues. V lost 4 bases and J 4 bases, leaving 14 bases between the germline ends. Here the CDR3 reads CASSAGRQTNQPQHF. The CDR3 coding sequence is TGTGCCAGCAGTGCGGGCAGGCAAACAAATCAGCCCCAGCATTTT.

This clonotype was counted between two and nine times. The rearrangement uses TRBV7-9 and TRBJ2-1; D uncertain. The V and J ends lost 3 bases and 5 bases respectively, with 5 bases between them. Germline CDR1 SEHNR, CDR2 FQNEAQ (reference sequence). The CDR3 consists of 12 residues. CDR3 loop: CASSFMDNEQFF. Written as DNA, the CDR3 is TGTGCCAGCAGCTTTATGGACAATGAGCAGTTCTTC.

J is TRBJ2-1 and V is TRBV27; D perhaps matches TRBD1 (6 bases). V lost 4 bases and J 6 bases, leaving 10 bases between the germline ends. The CDR3 is 13 amino acids. Per the germline V gene, CDR1 is MNHEY and CDR2 is SMNVEV (reference sequence). In DNA, the CDR3 is TGTGCCAGCAGTTGGCGAGGGGGCAATGAGCAGTTCTTC. This gives the protein CASSWRGGNEQFF.

Many counts were recorded for this clonotype. The V and J genes are TRBV20-1 and TRBJ2-3, with D possibly being TRBD2 (5 bases). V lost 3 bases, J lost 2 bases, and 6 bases lay in between. Per germline, CDR1 DFQATT and CDR2 SNEGSKA (reference sequence). This CDR3 comprises 12 residues. The CDR3 nucleotides read TGCAGTGCTAGGGACTTCACAGATACGCAGTATTTT. Protein: CSARDFTDTQYF.

The V call is TRBV6-2 or TRBV6-3, the J call TRBJ2-2; D may match TRBD1 or TRBD2 (5 bases each). CDR1 and CDR2 (germline): MNHEY, SVGEGT. The CDR3 loop spans 16 amino acids. Between the trimmed V and J ends, which lost 9 bases and 0 bases, there was a span of 17 bases. The CDR3 DNA reads TGTGCCAGAATTTCACGGGGCGGTGCGAACACCGGGGAGCTGTTTTTT. Amino acid sequence: CARISRGGANTGELFF.

This clonotype was picked up a small number of times. The CDR3 DNA reads as TGCGCCAGCAGCCGCCGCTCTGGAAACACCATATATTTT. Translating gives CASSRRSGNTIYF. This sequence joins TRBV4-3 and TRBJ1-3; the D is unclear. CDR3 length: 13 amino acids. V shed 4 bases and J shed 0 bases, with 4 bases lying between them. Germline CDR1 and CDR2: LGHNA and YSLEER.

In this sample, this clonotype turned up a few times. This chain connects TRBV6-5 to TRBJ2-7, with 8 bases aligning to TRBD1. The germline gives CDR1 MNHEY, CDR2 SVGAGI. J was trimmed by 4 bases and V by 3 bases; bases with no gene match: 8. This CDR3 is built from 15 residues. CDR3 sequence reads: CASSYDRGGGYEQYF. In nucleotides, the CDR3 is TGTGCCAGCAGTTATGACAGGGGTGGGGGTTACGAGCAGTACTTC.

The J gene is TRBJ2-7, the V gene TRBV5-1, with D possibly TRBD2 on 5 matching bases. This CDR3 contains 12 residues. Germline CDR1 SGHRS, CDR2 YFSETQ. Trimming removed 1 base at V and 6 bases at J, with 8 bases between. This CDR3 is CASSLFGSEQYF. The CDR3 DNA is TGCGCCAGCAGCTTGTTTGGGAGCGAGCAGTACTTC. The full variable domain, its missing parts supplied by reference TRBV5-1 and TRBJ2-7, is KAGVTQTPRYLIKTRGQQVTLSCSPISGHRSVSWYQQTPGQGLQFLFEYFSETQRNKGNFPGRFSGRQFSNSRSEMNVSTLELGDSALYLCASSLFGSEQYFGPGTRLTVT.

J is TRBJ2-3 and V is TRBV7-3; D gene uncertain. The CDR3 spans 12 residues. Per the germline V gene, CDR1 is SGHTA and CDR2 is FQGTGA. V was trimmed by 3 bases and J by 6 bases, leaving 7 bases between them. The CDR3 is CASSLGLDTQYF. CDR3 nucleotide sequence: TGTGCCAGCAGCTTGGGGTTGGATACGCAGTATTTT.

This clonotype has a handful of counts. This chain links TRBV6-2 or TRBV6-3 with TRBJ1-1, with 8 nucleotides matching TRBD1. The CDR3 is made up of 14 amino acids. Germline V gene sequence: CDR1 MNHEY, CDR2 SVGEGT. The trim removed 6 bases at V and 0 bases at J, leaving 3 bases unmatched. CDR3 loop: CASRGDRLNTEAFF. CDR3 sequence (DNA): TGTGCCAGCAGGGGGGACAGGTTGAACACTGAAGCTTTCTTT.

J is TRBJ2-1 and V is TRBV2, with 8 bases that match TRBD2. The germline CDR1 and CDR2 sequences are SNHLY and FYNNEI. Trimming took 6 bases from V and 7 from J; bases not matched to a gene: 8. The CDR3 extends over 14 amino acids. This chain's CDR3 is CASRAGLVVNEQFF. The CDR3 DNA reads TGTGCCAGCAGGGCGGGACTAGTGGTGAATGAGCAGTTCTTC.

The CDR3 nucleotides read TGTGCCACCAGTGGGGGGGACCACAATGAGCAGTTCTTC. Its translation is CATSGGDHNEQFF. This chain joins TRBV24-1 and TRBJ2-1; D might be TRBD2 (6 bases). The V gene lost 5 bases and the J gene lost 5 bases, with 9 bases spanning the gap. Per the germline V gene, CDR1 is KGHDR and CDR2 is SFDVKD. The CDR3 is 13 residues long.

The count of this clonotype is one. The chain uses TRBV19 and TRBJ2-7, with D possibly matching TRBD2 (5 bases). Germline CDR1 reads LNHDA; CDR2 reads SQIVND (reference sequence). The CDR3 runs 15 residues. Trimming removed 1 base at V and 1 base at J, with 11 bases between. This chain's CDR3 is CASSIVGGKSYEQYF. As DNA, the CDR3 is TGTGCCAGTAGTATAGTCGGAGGCAAGTCCTACGAGCAGTACTTC.

This clonotype was seen a handful of times. V and J are TRBV7-9 and TRBJ2-3, with D hard to call. Between the trimmed V and J ends, which lost 4 bases and 2 bases, there was a span of 16 bases. Germline V gene sequence: CDR1 SEHNR, CDR2 FQNEAQ (reference sequence). The length of the CDR3 is 16 residues. The CDR3 reads CASSSSWIAYTDTQYF. Written as DNA, the CDR3 is TGTGCCAGCAGCTCCTCCTGGATAGCCTACACAGATACGCAGTATTTT.

The rearrangement uses TRBV7-2 and TRBJ2-7, with 7 bases matching TRBD1. CDR3 length: 14 amino acids. The germline V gene encodes CDR1 SGHTA and CDR2 FQGNSA. Trimming removed 6 bases from V and 0 bases from J; junction bases left unmatched: 5. CDR3 in DNA: TGTGCCAGCAGTACGGGACAGAACTCCTACGAGCAGTACTTC. It codes for CASSTGQNSYEQYF.

V and J are TRBV29-1 and TRBJ2-1; 7 nucleotides agree with TRBD2. The CDR3 sequence is 17 residues long. Germline V gives CDR1 SQVTM, CDR2 ANQGSEA. Germline trimming cut 0 bases from V and 6 bases from J; bases unmatched to any gene: 14. In DNA form, the CDR3 reads TGCAGCGTTGAAGATCAATCCGGGATAGCGGGCATCAATGAGCAGTTCTTC. This codes for CSVEDQSGIAGINEQFF.

The V and J genes are TRBV12-3 or TRBV12-4 and TRBJ1-5; D gene unclear. The CDR3 length is 13 residues. V gave up 2 bases and J gave up 5 bases, with 7 bases separating them. CDR3 coding DNA: TGTGCCAGCAGTTTATTCGGATATCAGCCCCAGCATTTT. As protein: CASSLFGYQPQHF.

This clonotype was picked up a small number of times. V is TRBV7-8 and J is TRBJ2-3, with a tentative D call TRBD2 (6 bases). Trimming took 5 bases from V and 2 from J, leaving 17 bases between them. Germline CDR1 reads SGHVS; CDR2 reads FQNEAQ. The CDR3 is 16 residues long. The CDR3 DNA sequence: TGTGCCAGCAGCCCCACTGGGGGGAGCCTCACAGATACGCAGTATTTT. Translated: CASSPTGGSLTDTQYF.

The sample holds a few counts of this clonotype. CDR3 coding DNA: TGTGCCAGCAGCTTAGTGCAGCCAGGGGGCTCCTACGAGCAGTACTTC. It encodes CASSLVQPGGSYEQYF. This rearrangement joins TRBV11-2 to TRBJ2-7; 7 positions match TRBD1. The CDR3 totals 16 residues. J lost 0 bases, V lost 1 base, and 6 bases had no gene match. The germline V gene has CDR1 SGHAT and CDR2 FQNNGV.

The J gene is TRBJ2-1, the V gene TRBV7-6, with 10 bases lining up with TRBD1. This CDR3 contains 16 residues. The V gene's germline CDR1 is SGHVS and CDR2 FNYEAQ. With V trimmed by 1 base and J by 2 bases, 2 bases remained unmatched. CDR3 sequence (DNA): TGTGCCAGCAGCTTAGAGGGGACAGGGGCCTACAATGAGCAGTTCTTC. As protein: CASSLEGTGAYNEQFF.

The chain uses TRBV28 and TRBJ2-3; D is unresolved. The CDR3 contains 12 residues. With 10 bases removed from V and 0 bases from J, the gap between germline ends came to 8 bases. Germline V CDR1 and CDR2: MDHEN, SYDVKM. The CDR3 bases are TGTGCCACCTGTCTTAGCACAGATACGCAGTATTTT. It specifies CATCLSTDTQYF. Variable domain in full (rest from reference TRBV28 and TRBJ2-3): DVKVTQSSRYLVKRTGEKVFLECVQDMDHENMFWYRQDPGLGLRLIYFSYDVKMKEKGDIPEGYSVSREKKERFSLILESASTNQTSMYLCATCLSTDTQYFGPGTRLTVL.

This chain links TRBV2 with TRBJ1-6; TRBD1 matches at 9 bases. Germline assignment: CDR1 SNHLY and CDR2 FYNNEI. The CDR3 totals 15 residues. V lost 6 bases and J lost 6; bases outside the gene matches: 6. CDR3 amino acids: CASRYGDRVNSPLHF. CDR3 nucleotides: TGTGCCAGCAGATATGGGGACAGGGTTAATTCACCCCTCCACTTT.

This clonotype occurred a few times. The chain links TRBV18 to TRBJ1-1; D ambiguous. The germline V and J ends were trimmed by 0 bases and 6 bases, with 11 bases remaining between them. This CDR3 is built from 14 residues. Looked up from germline, CDR1 is KGHSH and CDR2 is LQKENI. This CDR3 reads CASSPPHSLSEAFF. Written as DNA, the CDR3 is TGTGCCAGCTCACCACCGCACAGCTTGTCTGAAGCTTTCTTT.

V usage is TRBV5-6 and J usage is TRBJ1-2; D gene ambiguous. Germline V lookup: CDR1 SGHDT, CDR2 YYEEEE. The CDR3 contains 12 residues. Trimming cost V 4 bases and J 7 bases, with 11 bases left between them. CDR3: CASSHSVSGYTF. The DNA for the CDR3 is TGTGCCAGCAGCCATTCGGTGTCTGGCTACACCTTC.